This T cell receptor beta chain was sequenced during a study of read filtering for tumor transcriptome and immune sequencing. As for the study in general: Revised staging placed roughly 8 patients in R-ISS I, about 15 in II, 6 or 7 in III. Study-wide results and caveats: Sorted CD138-negative bone marrow cells were not purified T cells. Even smaller IR-seq throughput identified most shared clonotypes.

Worth noting for this clonotype: The antigen is unknown.

From around 0.4 ug of RNA, a library with molecular barcoded alpha/delta and beta/gamma adaptors was made. Via MiXCR, TCRdb re-called the reads, giving one row per CDR3 protein. The sample records tens of thousands of distinct CDR3 sequences, roughly a fifth being singletons. Germline V gene lookup returns CDR1 SNHLY and CDR2 FYNNEI. V gave up 6 bases and J gave up 2 bases, with 10 bases separating them. The CDR3 spans 13 residues. The V and J genes are TRBV2 and TRBJ1-2; no reliable D call. The source of this sequence is a donor at least 40 years old with multiple myeloma. The source material was a population of CD138-negative cells sorted from bone marrow. CDR3 DNA sequence: TGTGCCAGCAGACAGATGGTGAACTATGGCTACACCTTC. Its protein product is CASRQMVNYGYTF.